The 30 T cell receptor beta chains reported below all come from one sample, sequenced in a study of T cells after yellow fever vaccination. Each CDR3 protein gets one entry after TCRdb re-called the 5' RACE reads with MiXCR. The table shows some 320,000 distinct CDR3 sequences, with around 4.3% occurring only once. This material consisted of PBMCs, taken 15 days after the yellow fever booster vaccination. The receptor set was obtained from a man aged 18-30 years who received the YFV17D yellow fever vaccine.

This clonotype was counted at least ten times. This chain connects TRBV4-1 to TRBJ2-1; D remains unclear. V lost 0 bases, J lost 8 bases, and 8 bases lay in between. This CDR3 comprises 13 residues. From germline, CDR1 is MGHRA and CDR2 YSYEKL. DNA of the CDR3: TGCGCCAGCAGCCAAGAACCAGGCGATGAGCAGTTCTTC. Its translation: CASSQEPGDEQFF.

The chain carries TRBV7-2 and TRBJ2-2; 8 bases fit TRBD2. V was clipped by 3 bases and J by 5 bases; unmatched bases: 5. Germline V lookup: CDR1 SGHTA, CDR2 FQGNSA. CDR3 length: 15 residues. This CDR3 reads CASSLVGLGTGELFF. CDR3 sequence (DNA): TGTGCCAGCAGCTTGGTGGGACTAGGAACCGGGGAGCTGTTTTTT.

This sequence joins TRBV19 and TRBJ1-4; D remains ambiguous. The CDR3 is 14 residues long. Germline V CDR1 and CDR2: LNHDA, SQIVND (reference sequence). Trimming took 3 bases from V and 7 from J, leaving 12 bases between them. The CDR3 sequence is CASSIRGSGEKLFF. CDR3 in DNA: TGTGCCAGTAGTATTCGTGGGTCTGGTGAAAAACTGTTTTTT.

CDR3 protein: CATHRERISNQPQHF. In DNA, the CDR3 is TGTGCCACGCACCGGGAGAGAATTAGCAATCAGCCCCAGCATTTT. The rearrangement links TRBV7-8 to TRBJ1-5; D ambiguous. Trimming shortened V by 10 bases and J by 0 bases, and 16 bases separated the two germline ends. The CDR3 length is 15 residues. Germline loops: CDR1 SGHVS, CDR2 FQNEAQ.

This clonotype was observed many times. The chain carries TRBV4-2 and TRBJ2-5, with D tentatively TRBD1 or TRBD2 (5 bases each). This CDR3 is 14 amino acids long. V was trimmed by 3 bases and J by 3 bases, leaving 11 bases between them. Germline-derived CDR1 and CDR2 are LGHNA and YNFKEQ. CDR3: CASSQGDAEETQYF. The CDR3 nucleotides are TGTGCCAGCAGCCAGGGGGACGCGGAAGAGACCCAGTACTTC.

This clonotype turned up a few times. This sequence joins TRBV7-2 and TRBJ2-3; no reliable D call. V was cut by 1 base and J by 0 bases, with 8 bases left in between. The CDR3 extends over 15 amino acids. Germline lookup yields CDR1 SGHTA and CDR2 FQGNSA. In DNA form, the CDR3 reads TGTGCCAGCAGCTTAGTCGGCAGAAGCACAGATACGCAGTATTTT. Translated, it gives CASSLVGRSTDTQYF.

This rearrangement joins TRBV20-1 to TRBJ1-5; 8 nucleotides agree with TRBD1. CDR1 is DFQATT, CDR2 SNEGSKA, per germline (reference sequence). V was pared by 4 bases and J by 6 bases, with 14 bases of the junction left unmatched. This CDR3 contains 16 residues. The CDR3 DNA is TGCAGTGCTAACGGACAGGGAATCGCCTCCGGTCAGCCCCAGCATTTT. This codes for CSANGQGIASGQPQHF.

The V gene is TRBV12-3 or TRBV12-4, the J gene TRBJ1-2; D is perhaps TRBD1 (6 bases). The CDR3 is 16 amino acids. The V and J ends lost 3 bases and 0 bases respectively, with 14 bases between them. The CDR3 is CASSFHRTVANYGYTF. The DNA of the CDR3 is TGTGCCAGCAGTTTTCACAGGACAGTAGCTAACTATGGCTACACCTTC.

This clonotype turned up a few times. The V and J genes are TRBV18 and TRBJ2-7; 8 nucleotides agree with TRBD1. This CDR3 has 14 residues. CDR1 is KGHSH and CDR2 is LQKENI in the germline V gene. J was trimmed by 3 bases and V by 10 bases; bases with no gene match: 11. CDR3 nucleotide sequence: TGTGCCACCGAGCGGCAGGGGGCTTACTACGAGCAGTACTTC. Translation: CATERQGAYYEQYF.

This chain links TRBV4-2 with TRBJ2-1, with 11 bases fitting TRBD2. The CDR3 is 18 residues long. Germline V lookup: CDR1 LGHNA, CDR2 YNFKEQ. Trimming at V came to 0 bases and at J to 2 bases, leaving 6 bases not matched to a gene. The CDR3: CASSQDPSGGPAYNEQFF. The CDR3 DNA reads as TGTGCCAGCAGCCAAGATCCTAGCGGGGGGCCCGCCTACAATGAGCAGTTCTTC.

In this sample, this clonotype turned up a few times. The rearrangement links TRBV27 to TRBJ2-3; TRBD1 agrees at 10 bases. This CDR3 comprises 16 residues. With 3 bases clipped from V and 4 bases from J, the junction kept 7 bases outside the gene matches. Germline-derived CDR1 and CDR2 are MNHEY and SMNVEV (reference sequence). The CDR3 is CASSLFRTGGPDTQYF. In DNA, the CDR3 is TGTGCCAGCAGTTTGTTCAGGACAGGGGGGCCAGATACGCAGTATTTT.

The sample holds a few counts of this clonotype. J is TRBJ2-7 and V is TRBV27; 9 bases line up with TRBD1. CDR1 MNHEY and CDR2 SMNVEV come from the germline V gene (reference sequence). This CDR3 is 13 amino acids long. V lost 4 bases, J lost 7 bases, and 5 bases stayed unmatched. The CDR3 nucleotides read TGTGCCAGCAGTTCCACAGGGGGCTGGGAGCAGTACTTC. It encodes CASSSTGGWEQYF.

This clonotype was found a few times. This chain links TRBV3-2 with TRBJ2-3. TRBV3-2 is tagged as a pseudogene. The CDR3 sequence is 15 residues long. CDR3 in amino acids: CASSQEATKTDTQYF. CDR3 DNA: TGTGCCAGCAGCCAAGAGGCAACAAAGACAGATACGCAGTATTTT.

In this sample, this clonotype turned up a few times. The V and J genes are TRBV7-2 and TRBJ2-3; D remains unclear. The V gene lost 1 base and the J gene lost 1 base, with 6 bases spanning the gap. Germline V gene lookup returns CDR1 SGHTA and CDR2 FQGNSA. This CDR3 has 14 residues. DNA for the CDR3: TGTGCCAGCAGCTTAGTGACCCGCACAGATACGCAGTATTTT. Residues: CASSLVTRTDTQYF.

The CDR3 loop is CATSSGGQETQYF. The CDR3 DNA reads as TGTGCCACCAGCAGCGGGGGTCAAGAGACCCAGTACTTC. The chain is built from TRBV24-1 and TRBJ2-5, with TRBD2 identical over 8 bases. The V and J ends lost 7 bases and 2 bases, in that order; junction bases with no gene match: 2. Germline V CDR1 and CDR2: KGHDR, SFDVKD. This CDR3 contains 13 residues.

This clonotype has a handful of counts. The chain uses TRBV5-1 and TRBJ1-5; D is undetermined. Germline assignment: CDR1 SGHRS and CDR2 YFSETQ. This CDR3 region has 15 residues. Between the trimmed V and J ends, which lost 0 bases and 1 base, there was a span of 8 bases. The CDR3 loop is CASSLGGTSNQPQHF. CDR3 nucleotides: TGCGCCAGCAGCTTGGGAGGAACGAGCAATCAGCCCCAGCATTTT.

This rearrangement joins TRBV6-5 to TRBJ2-3, with a weak D call TRBD2 (5 bases). Per germline, CDR1 MNHEY and CDR2 SVGAGI. The CDR3 is 13 amino acids. Trimming pared 10 bases from V and 4 bases from J, leaving 15 bases between. The CDR3 loop is CATTRDSADTQYF. Here the CDR3 DNA reads TGTGCCACCACACGGGATTCCGCAGATACGCAGTATTTT.

The gene calls are TRBV7-9 and TRBJ2-1; 7 positions match TRBD1. This CDR3 has 14 amino acids. V lost 5 bases and J lost 5; bases outside the gene matches: 6. Germline values: CDR1 SEHNR, CDR2 FQNEAQ (reference sequence). CDR3 loop: CASSLTGVNNEQFF. In nucleotides, the CDR3 is TGTGCCAGCAGCCTAACAGGGGTTAACAATGAGCAGTTCTTC.

Many counts were recorded for this clonotype. The genes are TRBV7-2 and TRBJ1-2; 11 nucleotides agree with TRBD1. This CDR3 has 12 amino acids. Germline CDR1 SGHTA, CDR2 FQGNSA. V lost 3 bases to trimming and J lost 10 bases; unmatched junction nucleotides: 1. This chain's CDR3 is CASSFGQGAYTF. The CDR3 nucleotides read TGTGCCAGCAGCTTCGGACAGGGGGCCTACACCTTC.

This clonotype was found many times. The J gene is TRBJ1-2, the V gene TRBV27; 7 nucleotides align to TRBD1. J lost 7 bases, V lost 7 bases, and 9 bases had no gene match. The germline gives CDR1 MNHEY, CDR2 SMNVEV (reference sequence). The CDR3 loop spans 13 amino acids. CDR3 amino acids: CASKPGGAFGYTF. CDR3 in DNA: TGTGCCAGCAAACCAGGGGGTGCTTTTGGCTACACCTTC.

This clonotype has at least ten counts. The CDR3 protein is CASSLVGPSTDTQYF. DNA of the CDR3: TGTGCCAGCAGCTTAGTGGGACCAAGCACAGATACGCAGTATTTT. V and J are TRBV7-6 and TRBJ2-3; D may be TRBD1 or TRBD2 (5 bases each). The CDR3 extends over 15 amino acids. Germline V gives CDR1 SGHVS, CDR2 FNYEAQ. With 1 base removed from V and 0 bases from J, the gap between germline ends came to 8 bases.

This clonotype was seen ten or more times. The chain is built from TRBV27 and TRBJ1-2, with D tentatively TRBD1 (6 bases). The CDR3 has 17 residues. V was clipped by 5 bases and J by 5 bases, with 24 bases between them. CDR1 is MNHEY and CDR2 is SMNVEV in the germline V gene (reference sequence). The CDR3 region is CASSVSAADSRLYGYTF. The CDR3 region has the DNA TGTGCCAGCAGTGTTTCAGCAGCGGACAGCCGCTTGTATGGCTACACCTTC.

A remark on this clonotype: A read error may be the cause here, since a much bigger clone is one base away. The genes are TRBV5-1 and TRBJ2-7; 10 bases line up with TRBD2. Looked up from germline, CDR1 is SGHRS and CDR2 is YFSETQ. The CDR3 consists of 14 residues. The CDR3 protein is CASSPTSGFYVQYF. The DNA of the CDR3 is TGCGCCAGCAGCCCGACTAGCGGGTTCTACGTGCAGTACTTC. Drawing the rest from reference TRBV5-1 and TRBJ2-7, the complete variable domain is KAGVTQTPRYLIKTRGQQVTLSCSPISGHRSVSWYQQTPGQGLQFLFEYFSETQRNKGNFPGRFSGRQFSNSRSEMNVSTLELGDSALYLCASSPTSGFYVQYFGPGTRLTVT.

This clonotype has at least ten counts. V is TRBV5-6 and J is TRBJ1-2; D unclear. The CDR3 loop spans 13 amino acids. The V end lost 4 bases, the J end lost 6 bases, and 13 bases lay between the germline ends. Germline V CDR1 and CDR2: SGHDT, YYEEEE. This CDR3 is CASSPVRSHGYTF. The CDR3 DNA sequence: TGTGCCAGCAGCCCGGTCAGGAGCCATGGCTACACCTTC.

This clonotype has a count of ten or more. The chain employs TRBV20-1 and TRBJ1-2, with 8 nucleotides matching TRBD1. V lost 5 bases, J lost 6 bases, and 5 bases stayed unmatched. The CDR3 loop spans 12 amino acids. The V gene's germline CDR1 is DFQATT and CDR2 SNEGSKA (reference sequence). The CDR3 coding sequence is TGCAGTGCTCCGGACAGGGCTCATGGCTACACCTTC. The encoded protein is CSAPDRAHGYTF.

This clonotype was seen many times. This chain joins TRBV5-1 and TRBJ2-5; 7 bases map to TRBD2. The CDR3 runs 14 residues. Germline assignment: CDR1 SGHRS and CDR2 YFSETQ. V lost 1 base to trimming and J lost 3 bases; unmatched junction nucleotides: 3. CDR3 in DNA: TGCGCCAGCAGCTTGACCCTAGCGGAAGAGACCCAGTACTTC. It yields the protein CASSLTLAEETQYF. The full variable domain, completed using reference TRBV5-1 and TRBJ2-5, is KAGVTQTPRYLIKTRGQQVTLSCSPISGHRSVSWYQQTPGQGLQFLFEYFSETQRNKGNFPGRFSGRQFSNSRSEMNVSTLELGDSALYLCASSLTLAEETQYFGPGTRLLVL.

The rearrangement uses TRBV20-1 and TRBJ2-2, with 8 bases aligning to TRBD2. The CDR3 loop spans 15 amino acids. CDR1 and CDR2 from the germline V gene are DFQATT and SNEGSKA (reference sequence). The V and J ends lost 5 bases and 4 bases, in that order; junction bases with no gene match: 9. CDR3 bases: TGCAGTGCTTCCCCCCCGGGAGGGAGCACCGGGGAGCTGTTTTTT. It encodes CSASPPGGSTGELFF.

This clonotype was observed many times. The V gene is TRBV20-1, the J gene TRBJ2-3; D not resolved. V was clipped by 0 bases and J by 2 bases, with 12 bases between them. The V gene's germline CDR1 is DFQATT and CDR2 SNEGSKA (reference sequence). This CDR3 comprises 15 residues. The CDR3 nucleotides are TGCAGTGCTAGAGACCCTAAGCGAAACACAGATACGCAGTATTTT. Its protein product is CSARDPKRNTDTQYF.

This clonotype has only a few counts. V and J are TRBV10-3 and TRBJ1-2; 9 bases map to TRBD1. This CDR3 has 16 amino acids. J lost 2 bases, V lost 2 bases, and 6 bases had no gene match. CDR1 is ENHRY, CDR2 SYGVKD, per germline. The DNA for the CDR3 is TGTGCCATCAGTGAGGAGCTACAGGGGGCGAACTATGGCTACACCTTC. Translated: CAISEELQGANYGYTF.

The chain has TRBV12-3 or TRBV12-4 and TRBJ2-5; 12 bases are shared with TRBD2. The CDR3 contains 16 residues. Losses at the gene ends were 4 bases for V and 4 bases for J; bases not matched to a gene: 7. CDR3 coding DNA: TGTGCCAGCAGTTCCGGGACTAGCGGGCGGGCAGAGACCCAGTACTTC. Translation gives CASSSGTSGRAETQYF.